A selection of T cell receptor beta chains follows, all from one sample in a study of early T cells in non-severe SARS-CoV-2 infection. One entry per CDR3 protein, called by TCRdb with MiXCR from the 5' RACE reads. The repertoire holds approximately 22,000 distinct CDR3 sequences, with approximately 5% as singletons. What was sequenced was whole blood. Receptor source: an adult who was a healthcare worker with PCR-confirmed SARS-CoV-2 infection or an uninfected control (not recorded which). Both conserved end residues are part of each CDR3. Fields, in order: D gene, J gene, CDR3 length, V gene, clone size, CDR3 DNA, CDR3 protein. D genes are given only for firm matches. Rows may omit the clone size; those that give it use once, few, many or a size class.

>NA|TRBJ2-1|15|TRBV7-6|NA
TGTGCCAGCAGCACTCCCCTTAGCCGTCACAATGAGCAGTTCTTC
CASSTPLSRHNEQFF
>NA|TRBJ2-4|13|TRBV2|NA
TGTGCCAGCAGTGGAGGAGCCAAAAACATTCAGTACTTC
CASSGGAKNIQYF
>TRBD2|TRBJ2-5|16|TRBV23-1|many
TGCGCCAGCAGTCAAATGGGAGCGGGGGGAGGAGAGACCCAGTACTTC
CASSQMGAGGGETQYF
>TRBD1|TRBJ2-7|16|TRBV15|few
TGTGCCACCAGCAAGCCGACACAGGGGGTAGCCTACGAGCAGTACTTC
CATSKPTQGVAYEQYF
>NA|TRBJ2-3|14|TRBV30|few
TGTGCCTGGAGTGAGGGGACAACCACAGATACGCAGTATTTT
CAWSEGTTTDTQYF
>NA|TRBJ2-7|15|TRBV4-3|few
TGCGCCAGCAGCCAAGGGACCGCTGGTTCCTACGAGCAGTACTTC
CASSQGTAGSYEQYF
>NA|TRBJ1-1|17|TRBV12-3/TRBV12-4|many
TGTGCCAGCAGTTTAAAGGACTTGGGGCAGACGAACACTGAAGCTTTCTTT
CASSLKDLGQTNTEAFF
>TRBD1|TRBJ1-1|14|TRBV20-1|NA
TGCAGTGCCGACCCTACAGGGGAGGACACTGAAGCTTTCTTT
CSADPTGEDTEAFF
>NA|TRBJ1-5|15|TRBV20-1|few
TGCAGTGCTAGAGATCCACAGGGAAGCAATCAGCCCCAGCATTTT
CSARDPQGSNQPQHF
>NA|TRBJ1-1|14|TRBV28|many
TGTGCCAGCAGCCGGACAATATGGAACACTGAAGCTTTCTTT
CASSRTIWNTEAFF
>TRBD1|TRBJ1-5|16|TRBV11-2|many
TGTGCCAGCAGCCCGAGGACAGGGGGCATAGGCCAGCCCCAGCATTTT
CASSPRTGGIGQPQHF
>NA|TRBJ1-5|14|TRBV19|many
TGTGCCAGTAGTATGCCCCGGGGTAATCAGCCCCAGCATTTT
CASSMPRGNQPQHF
>TRBD1|TRBJ1-5|15|TRBV5-6|many
TGTGCCAGCAGCTTGCAGGGGGCGGCTAATCAGCCCCAGCATTTT
CASSLQGAANQPQHF
>NA|TRBJ2-5|14|TRBV20-1|NA
TGCAGTGCTAGATTGGGGGGTAATCAAGAGACCCAGTACTTC
CSARLGGNQETQYF
>TRBD1|TRBJ2-7|15|TRBV6-2/TRBV6-3|many
TGTGCCAGCAGCCCTTACGGGACAGGGTTCTACGAGCAGTACTTC
CASSPYGTGFYEQYF
>NA|TRBJ1-1|13|TRBV3-1|NA
TGTGCCAGCTATAGTGGTGGGCACACTGAAGCTTTCTTT
CASYSGGHTEAFF
>NA|TRBJ1-5|13|TRBV10-2|many
TGCGCCAGCAGCGTGGACATTGCCGGTACCCAGCATTTT
CASSVDIAGTQHF
>NA|TRBJ2-7|15|TRBV21-1|NA
TGTGCCAGCAGCACCCGGGACAGAGGACCCTACGAGCAGTACTTC
CASSTRDRGPYEQYF
>NA|TRBJ2-1|13|TRBV24-1|few
TGTGCCACCAGTGATTTCGGCCAGGGGGAGCAGTTCTTC
CATSDFGQGEQFF
>NA|TRBJ1-3|13|TRBV7-9|many
TGTGCCAGCAGCCCAGAAGGGCGAAGCACCATATATTTT
CASSPEGRSTIYF
>TRBD1|TRBJ1-1|14|TRBV7-2|once
TGTGCCAGCAGCCTCCACAGGGGAGGTACTGAAGCTTTCTTT
CASSLHRGGTEAFF
>NA|TRBJ2-3|15|TRBV6-1|few
TGTGCCAGCAGTAACCGGAAAAGGTCGACAGATACGCAGTATTTT
CASSNRKRSTDTQYF
>NA|TRBJ1-1|13|TRBV7-8|few
TGTGCCAGCAGCATACAGGAAGACACTGAAGCTTTCTTT
CASSIQEDTEAFF
>TRBD1|TRBJ2-4|16|TRBV20-1|many
TGCAGTGCCGACCCCCCCGCAGGGGGCTCCAGGAACATTCAGTACTTC
CSADPPAGGSRNIQYF
>NA|TRBJ2-3|16|TRBV24-1|many
TGTGCCACCAGTTCCTGGAGATTGGACGGCACAGATACGCAGTATTTT
CATSSWRLDGTDTQYF
>NA|TRBJ1-2|16|TRBV4-3|NA
TGCGCCAGCAGCCAAGATAGGCGAGAGGTGGCCTATGGCTACACCTTC
CASSQDRREVAYGYTF
>TRBD1|TRBJ2-7|14|TRBV19|many
TGTGCCAGTAGTATCCGACAGGGTCCCTACGAGCAGTACTTC
CASSIRQGPYEQYF
>TRBD1|TRBJ1-5|14|TRBV7-2|many
TGTGCCAGCAGCTTAGAAGGACAGGGACAGCCCCAGCATTTT
CASSLEGQGQPQHF
>NA|TRBJ1-2|10|TRBV7-9|NA
TGTGCCAGCAGTTCAAATGGCTACACCTTC
CASSSNGYTF
>TRBD1|TRBJ2-5|15|TRBV7-8|many
TGTGCCAGCCGCCGGAAGAGGGGGCAGGTAGAGACCCAGTACTTC
CASRRKRGQVETQYF
>TRBD1|TRBJ1-5|18|TRBV3-1|few
TGTGCCAGCAGCCAAGGGGACAGCGAATATCCAAGCAATCAGCCCCAGCATTTT
CASSQGDSEYPSNQPQHF
>NA|TRBJ1-5|16|TRBV11-3|NA
TGTGCCAGCAGCTTAGATTGGGCGCAGGGGAATCAGCCCCAGCATTTT
CASSLDWAQGNQPQHF
>NA|TRBJ1-5|13|TRBV19|NA
TGTGCCAGTAGTATCAGGGGCGGTCAGCCCCAGCATTTT
CASSIRGGQPQHF
>TRBD1|TRBJ2-7|13|TRBV12-3/TRBV12-4|few
TGTGCCAGCAGACGACAGGGGATCCACGAGCAGTACTTC
CASRRQGIHEQYF
>NA|TRBJ2-5|15|TRBV15|medium-sized
TGTGCCACCAGCAGAGATACAGGTGGCGAAGAGACCCAGTACTTC
CATSRDTGGEETQYF
>TRBD1|TRBJ2-7|14|TRBV29-1|many
TGCAGCGTTGACCCGGGACAGGGGGTCAGCGAGCAGTACTTC
CSVDPGQGVSEQYF
>NA|TRBJ1-2|14|TRBV2|few
TGTGCCAGCAGTGGAGGGGGGGCCATTGATGGCTACACCTTC
CASSGGGAIDGYTF
>NA|TRBJ1-3|13|TRBV4-3|NA
TGCGCCAGCGGTTCGGGGAGGGGAAACACCATATATTTT
CASGSGRGNTIYF
>TRBD1|TRBJ2-7|15|TRBV6-5|few
TGTGCCAGCAGTTACTCATGGGACAGCCTGTACGAGCAGTACTTC
CASSYSWDSLYEQYF
>NA|TRBJ1-2|14|TRBV6-5|NA
TGTGCCAGCAGTTACAGGGACGGAGACTATGGCTACACCTTC
CASSYRDGDYGYTF
>TRBD2|TRBJ2-5|15|TRBV27|few
TGTGCCAGCAGTGGTAGCGGGGGGAACCAAGAGACCCAGTACTTC
CASSGSGGNQETQYF
>NA|TRBJ1-2|13|TRBV19|many
TGTGCCAGTAGTAGGGACAAAAACTATGGCTACACCTTC
CASSRDKNYGYTF
>TRBD1|TRBJ1-5|16|TRBV7-6|medium-sized
TGTGCCAGCAGCTTAGAACAGGGGGCAACGAATCAGCCCCAGCATTTT
CASSLEQGATNQPQHF
>NA|TRBJ2-7|15|TRBV11-2|NA
TGTGCCAGCAGCTTAGGGCCGGACAGAACCTACGAGCAGTACTTC
CASSLGPDRTYEQYF
>TRBD1|TRBJ1-3|16|TRBV6-2/TRBV6-3|NA
TGTGCCAGCAGTCCGTCCGACAGGGGGACTGGAAACACCATATATTTT
CASSPSDRGTGNTIYF